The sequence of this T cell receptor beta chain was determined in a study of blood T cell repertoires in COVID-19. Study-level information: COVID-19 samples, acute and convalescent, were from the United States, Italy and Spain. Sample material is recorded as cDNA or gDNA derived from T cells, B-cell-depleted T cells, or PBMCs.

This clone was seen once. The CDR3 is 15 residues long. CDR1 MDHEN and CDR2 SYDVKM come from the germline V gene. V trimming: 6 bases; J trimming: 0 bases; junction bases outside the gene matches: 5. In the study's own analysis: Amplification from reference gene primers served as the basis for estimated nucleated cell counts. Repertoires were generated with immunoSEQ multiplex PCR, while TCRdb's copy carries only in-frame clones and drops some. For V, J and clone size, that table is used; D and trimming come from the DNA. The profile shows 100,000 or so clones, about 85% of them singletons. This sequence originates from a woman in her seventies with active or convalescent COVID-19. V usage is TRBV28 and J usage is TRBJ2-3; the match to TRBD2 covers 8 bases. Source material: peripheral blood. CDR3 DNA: TGTGCCAGCAGGAGCGGGAGTACGAGCACAGATACGCAGTATTTT. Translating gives CASRSGSTSTDTQYF. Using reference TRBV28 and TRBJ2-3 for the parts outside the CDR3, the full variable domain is DVKVTQSSRYLVKRTGEKVFLECVQDMDHENMFWYRQDPGLGLRLIYFSYDVKMKEKGDIPEGYSVSREKKERFSLILESASTNQTSMYLCASRSGSTSTDTQYFGPGTRLTVL.